This T cell receptor beta chain stems from a study of T-cell reconstitution after alpha-beta-depleted transplantation in children. The germline gives CDR1 LGHDT, CDR2 YNNKEL (reference sequence). V was clipped by 0 bases and J by 0 bases; unmatched bases: 5. The CDR3 length is 17 residues. Study-wide results and caveats: Approximately two months post-transplant, alpha-beta T cells reportedly originated from several hundred expanded graft clones. Day-60 TCRbeta diversity that was high in some patients was derived from surviving recipient T cells and thymic progenitors.

Unique molecular identifiers featured in how the TCRbeta library was prepared. TCRdb fed the PCR reads into MiXCR, producing one record per CDR3 protein. Among about 180,000 distinct CDR3 sequences, around 10% were seen once, and the ten largest hold about 13%. Ten or more counts support this clonotype. Its antigen is not known. This specimen was PBMCs, taken before TCRalphabeta/CD19-depleted stem cell transplant. The genes are TRBV3-1 and TRBJ2-7; 10 nucleotides match TRBD2. The receptor's source is a boy aged 2 to 10 with acute myeloid leukemia, due to receive a stem cell transplant. The CDR3 DNA sequence: TGTGCCAGCAGCCAAGACCAGCTAGCGGGAGCCTCCTACGAGCAGTACTTC. Translated, it gives CASSQDQLAGASYEQYF.